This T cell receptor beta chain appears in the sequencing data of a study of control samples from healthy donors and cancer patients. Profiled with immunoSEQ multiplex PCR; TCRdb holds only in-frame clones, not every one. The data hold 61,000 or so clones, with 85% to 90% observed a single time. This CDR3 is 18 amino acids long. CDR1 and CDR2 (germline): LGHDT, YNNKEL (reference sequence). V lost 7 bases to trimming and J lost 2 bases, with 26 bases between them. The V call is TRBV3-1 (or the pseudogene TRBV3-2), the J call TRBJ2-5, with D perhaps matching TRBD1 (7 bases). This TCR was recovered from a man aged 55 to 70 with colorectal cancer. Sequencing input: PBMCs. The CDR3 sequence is CASNPYHMTGRDQETQYF. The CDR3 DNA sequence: TGTGCCAGCAACCCCTACCATATGACAGGGCGGGATCAAGAGACCCAGTACTTC.